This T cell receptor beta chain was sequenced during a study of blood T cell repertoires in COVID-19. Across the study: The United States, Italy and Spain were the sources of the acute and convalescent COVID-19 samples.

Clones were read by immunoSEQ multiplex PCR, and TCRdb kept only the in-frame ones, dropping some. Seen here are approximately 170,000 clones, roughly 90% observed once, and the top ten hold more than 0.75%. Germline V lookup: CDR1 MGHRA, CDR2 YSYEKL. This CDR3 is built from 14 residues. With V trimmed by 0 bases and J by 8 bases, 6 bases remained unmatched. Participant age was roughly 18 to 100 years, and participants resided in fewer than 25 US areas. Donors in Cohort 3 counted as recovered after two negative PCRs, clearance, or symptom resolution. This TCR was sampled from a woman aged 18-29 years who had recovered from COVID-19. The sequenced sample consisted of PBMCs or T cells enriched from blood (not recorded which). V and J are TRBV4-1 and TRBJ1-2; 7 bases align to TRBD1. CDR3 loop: CASSQDPWTGGYTF. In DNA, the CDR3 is TGCGCCAGCAGCCAAGATCCCTGGACAGGCGGCTACACCTTC.